The rows below give T cell receptor beta chains drawn from one sample of a study of blood T cell repertoires in COVID-19. The protocol was immunoSEQ multiplex PCR, while the TCRdb copy is restricted to in-frame clones and leaves out a portion. The sample yields 100,000 to 150,000 clones, approximately 84% seen once. Sequencing was done on a sample of peripheral blood. The receptor source for this set is a woman older than 75 with acute or convalescent COVID-19. Each CDR3 is given with its conserved first and last residue. A D gene is named only where the DNA matches it firmly. Not all rows give a size; the values are once, few, many and, for expanded clones, a class.

V gene	D gene	clone size	J gene	CDR3 DNA	CDR3 protein
TRBV19	-	-	TRBJ2-7	TGTGCCAGTAGTGGGGATAGATCGTCAGGGGGGTACTCCTACGAGCAGTACTTC	CASSGDRSSGGYSYEQYF
TRBV18	TRBD2	-	TRBJ2-3	TGTGCCAGCTCACCATTCGGCGGGAGGGCCGCAGATACGCAGTATTTT	CASSPFGGRAADTQYF
TRBV5-1	TRBD2	-	TRBJ2-5	TGCGCCAGCAGCTTCCACAGACTAGCGGGGCAAGAGACCCAGTACTTC	CASSFHRLAGQETQYF
TRBV7-9	-	-	TRBJ1-2	TGTGCCAGCAGCTTAGACTTTTATGGCTACACCTTC	CASSLDFYGYTF
TRBV30	TRBD1	few	TRBJ1-1	TGTGCCTGGAGTGACCTCCGGACAGGGACGAACACTGAAGCTTTCTTT	CAWSDLRTGTNTEAFF
TRBV14	TRBD2	few	TRBJ2-1	TGTGCCAGCAGCCCCTATCGGAGTAGCGGGACGAACAATGAGCAGTTCTTC	CASSPYRSSGTNNEQFF
TRBV5-1	TRBD1	-	TRBJ2-4	TGCGCCAGCAGCGGCCCGACAGGGGCCGCATCAGACATTCAGTACTTC	CASSGPTGAASDIQYF
TRBV27	-	-	TRBJ2-7	TGTGCCAGCAGTTTACGGGGCGGGGCAGGTGTGCAGAGGGGGGGGCAGTACTTC	CASSLRGGAGVQRGGQYF
TRBV12-3/TRBV12-4	TRBD1	once	TRBJ2-7	TGTGCCAGCAGTTTGACAGGGAAAGAGCAGTACTTC	CASSLTGKEQYF
TRBV19	TRBD2	-	TRBJ2-5	TGTGCCAGTAGAGTCGGGGGGGGCTTCCAAGAGACCCAGTACTTC	CASRVGGGFQETQYF
TRBV18	-	-	TRBJ2-7	TGTGCCAGCTCCCCGACCCAGGGAACGCTTGGGCAGTACTTC	CASSPTQGTLGQYF
TRBV27	-	-	TRBJ1-6	TGTGCCAGCAGTTTATCGTCACGGTATAATTCACCCCTCCACTTT	CASSLSSRYNSPLHF
TRBV7-2	-	-	TRBJ2-5	TGTGCCAGCAGCTTATGGGTAGCAGGGGACCAGTACTTC	CASSLWVAGDQYF
TRBV5-1	-	-	TRBJ2-5	TGCGCCAGCAGCTTGGGTAGCGAAGAGACCCAGTACTTC	CASSLGSEETQYF
TRBV15	TRBD1	-	TRBJ2-3	TGTGCCACCAGCAGAGACAGGGGGCATAGCACAGATACGCAGTATTTT	CATSRDRGHSTDTQYF
TRBV19	TRBD1	-	TRBJ2-7	TGTGCCAGTAGGGGACAGCGTTACGAGCAGTACTTC	CASRGQRYEQYF
TRBV5-1	-	-	TRBJ1-1	TGCGCCAGCAGCTTGGTGTCCGGGGCTGAAGCTTTCTTT	CASSLVSGAEAFF
TRBV15	-	-	TRBJ2-1	TGTGCCACCAGCAGAGAGAGAACCCAGCAGTTCTTC	CATSRERTQQFF